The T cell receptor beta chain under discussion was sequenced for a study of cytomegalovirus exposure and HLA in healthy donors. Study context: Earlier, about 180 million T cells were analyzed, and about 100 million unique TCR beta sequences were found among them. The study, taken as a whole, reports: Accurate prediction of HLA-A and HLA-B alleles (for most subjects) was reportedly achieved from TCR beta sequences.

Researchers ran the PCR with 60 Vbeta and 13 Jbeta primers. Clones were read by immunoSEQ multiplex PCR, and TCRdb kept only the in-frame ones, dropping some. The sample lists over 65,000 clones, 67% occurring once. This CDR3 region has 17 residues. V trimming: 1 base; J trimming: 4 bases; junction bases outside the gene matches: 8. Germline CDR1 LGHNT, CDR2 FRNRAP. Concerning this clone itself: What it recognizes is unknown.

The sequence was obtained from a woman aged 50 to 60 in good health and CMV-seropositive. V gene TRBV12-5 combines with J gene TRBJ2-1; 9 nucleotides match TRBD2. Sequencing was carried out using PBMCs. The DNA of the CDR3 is TGTGCTAGTGGTTTGGCGCGATCTAGCGGGGATTACAATGAGCAGTTCTTC. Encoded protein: CASGLARSSGDYNEQFF.